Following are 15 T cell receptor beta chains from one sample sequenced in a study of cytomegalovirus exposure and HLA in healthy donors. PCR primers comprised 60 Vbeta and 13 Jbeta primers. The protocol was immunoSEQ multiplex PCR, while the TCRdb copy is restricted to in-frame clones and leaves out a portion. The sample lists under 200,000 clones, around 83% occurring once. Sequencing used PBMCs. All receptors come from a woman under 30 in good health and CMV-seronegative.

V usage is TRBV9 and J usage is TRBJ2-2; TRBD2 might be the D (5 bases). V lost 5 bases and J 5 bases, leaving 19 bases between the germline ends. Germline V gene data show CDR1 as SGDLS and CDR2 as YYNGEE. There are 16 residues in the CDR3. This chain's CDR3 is CASSGLTSFGTGELFF. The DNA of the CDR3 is TGTGCCAGCAGTGGACTTACTAGTTTTGGAACCGGGGAGCTGTTTTTT.

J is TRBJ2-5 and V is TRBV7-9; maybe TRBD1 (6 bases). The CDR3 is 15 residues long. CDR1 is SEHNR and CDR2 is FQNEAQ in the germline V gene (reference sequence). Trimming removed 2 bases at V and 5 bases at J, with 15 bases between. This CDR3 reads CASSLSDRSRETQYF. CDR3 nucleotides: TGTGCCAGCAGCTTATCAGACAGGTCCCGGGAGACCCAGTACTTC.

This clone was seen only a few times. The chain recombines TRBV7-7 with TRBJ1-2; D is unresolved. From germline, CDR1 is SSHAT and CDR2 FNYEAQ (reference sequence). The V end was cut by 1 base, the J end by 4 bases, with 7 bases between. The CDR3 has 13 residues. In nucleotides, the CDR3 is TGTGCCAGCAGCTTAGGTCCGGGCTATGGCTACACCTTC. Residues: CASSLGPGYGYTF.

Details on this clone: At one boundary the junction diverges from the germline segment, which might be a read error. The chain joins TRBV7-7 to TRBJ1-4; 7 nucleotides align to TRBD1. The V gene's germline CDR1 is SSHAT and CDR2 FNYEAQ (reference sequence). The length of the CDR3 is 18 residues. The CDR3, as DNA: TGTGCTAGCAGCTTTTGGCGAGACAGGGACTGTTCCGGTGAAAAACTGTTTTTT. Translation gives CASSFWRDRDCSGEKLFF. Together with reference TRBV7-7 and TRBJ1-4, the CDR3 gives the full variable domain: GAGVSQSPRYKVTKRGQDVTLRCDPISSHATLYWYQQALGQGPEFLTYFNYEAQPDKSGLPSDRFSAERPEGSISTLTIQRTEQRDSAMYRCASSFWRDRDCSGEKLFFGSGTQLSVL.

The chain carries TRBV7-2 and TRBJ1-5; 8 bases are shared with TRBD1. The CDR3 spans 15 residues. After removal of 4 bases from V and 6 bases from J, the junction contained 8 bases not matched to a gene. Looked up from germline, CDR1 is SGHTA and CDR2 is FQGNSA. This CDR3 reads CASSYADREFQPQHF. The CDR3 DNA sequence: TGTGCCAGCAGCTACGCGGACAGGGAGTTTCAGCCCCAGCATTTT.

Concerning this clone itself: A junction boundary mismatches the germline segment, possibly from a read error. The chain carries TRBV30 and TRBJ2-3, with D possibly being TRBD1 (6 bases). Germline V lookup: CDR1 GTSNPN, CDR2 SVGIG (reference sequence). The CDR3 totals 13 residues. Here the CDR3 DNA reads TGTGCCTGGAGTGTACGGGACACAGGTACGCAGTATTTT. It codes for CAWSVRDTGTQYF.

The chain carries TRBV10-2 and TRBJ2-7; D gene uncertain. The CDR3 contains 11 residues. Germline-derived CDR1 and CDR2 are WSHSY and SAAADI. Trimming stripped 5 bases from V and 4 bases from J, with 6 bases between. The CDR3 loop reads CASSRVYEQYF. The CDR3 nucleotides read TGCGCCAGCAGTCGCGTGTACGAGCAGTACTTC.

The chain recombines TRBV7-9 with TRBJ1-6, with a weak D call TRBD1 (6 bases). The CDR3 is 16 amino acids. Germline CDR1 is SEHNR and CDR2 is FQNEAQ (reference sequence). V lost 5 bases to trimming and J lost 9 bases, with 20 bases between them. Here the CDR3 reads CASSPRARGGTSPLHF. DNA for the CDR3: TGTGCCAGCAGCCCCAGGGCGAGAGGGGGAACTTCACCCCTCCACTTT.

This chain's CDR3 is CASSGTGQGKNTGELFF. The DNA of the CDR3 is TGCGCCAGCAGCGGTACGGGACAGGGCAAGAACACCGGGGAGCTGTTTTTT. The chain carries TRBV5-1 and TRBJ2-2, with 9 bases that match TRBD1. Germline lookup yields CDR1 SGHRS and CDR2 YFSETQ. Trimming at V came to 4 bases and at J to 1 base, leaving 8 bases not matched to a gene. This CDR3 has 17 amino acids.

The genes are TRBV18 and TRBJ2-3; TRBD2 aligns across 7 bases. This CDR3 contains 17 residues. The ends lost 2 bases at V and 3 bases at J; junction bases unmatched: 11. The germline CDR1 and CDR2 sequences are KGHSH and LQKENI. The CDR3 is CASSPRLLAQSTDTQYF. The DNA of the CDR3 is TGTGCCAGCTCACCAAGATTACTAGCGCAGTCTACAGATACGCAGTATTTT.

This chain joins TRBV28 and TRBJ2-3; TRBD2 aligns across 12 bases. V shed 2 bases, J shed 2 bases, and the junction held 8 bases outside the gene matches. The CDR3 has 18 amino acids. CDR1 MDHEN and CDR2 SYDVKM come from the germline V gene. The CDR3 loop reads CASSLRLTSGSDTDTQYF. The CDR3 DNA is TGTGCCAGCAGTTTAAGGTTGACTAGCGGGAGTGACACAGATACGCAGTATTTT.

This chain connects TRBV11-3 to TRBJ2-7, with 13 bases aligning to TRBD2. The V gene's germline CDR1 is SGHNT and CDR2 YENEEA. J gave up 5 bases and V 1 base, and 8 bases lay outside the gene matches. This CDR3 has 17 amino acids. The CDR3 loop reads CASSLGGLAGASHEQYF. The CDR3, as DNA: TGTGCCAGCAGCTTAGGAGGACTAGCGGGAGCTTCTCACGAGCAGTACTTC.

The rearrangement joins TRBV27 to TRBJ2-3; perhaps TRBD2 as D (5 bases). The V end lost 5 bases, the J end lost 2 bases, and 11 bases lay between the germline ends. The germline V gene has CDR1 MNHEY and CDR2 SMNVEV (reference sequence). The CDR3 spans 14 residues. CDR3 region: CASSKEDLTDTQYF. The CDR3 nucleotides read TGTGCCAGCAGTAAGGAGGACCTCACAGATACGCAGTATTTT.

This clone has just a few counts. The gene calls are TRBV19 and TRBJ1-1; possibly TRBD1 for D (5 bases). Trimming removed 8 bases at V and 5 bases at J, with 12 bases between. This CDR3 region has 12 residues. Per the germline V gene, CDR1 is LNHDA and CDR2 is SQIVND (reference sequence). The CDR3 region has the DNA TGTGCCAGTTTTGACAGAGGAACTGAAGCTTTCTTT. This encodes CASFDRGTEAFF. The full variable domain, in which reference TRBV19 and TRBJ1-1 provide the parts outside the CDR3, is DGGITQSPKYLFRKEGQNVTLSCEQNLNHDAMYWYRQDPGQGLRLIYYSQIVNDFQKGDIAEGYSVSREKKESFPLTVTSAQKNPTAFYLCASFDRGTEAFFGQGTRLTVV.

The CDR3 nucleotides read TGTGCCAGCAGTTCGCCCCCTGGAGGGTTACATCCCTACGAGCAGTACTTC. Protein product: CASSSPPGGLHPYEQYF. The J gene is TRBJ2-7, the V gene TRBV28, with a weak D call TRBD2 (6 bases). This CDR3 has 17 residues. CDR1 is MDHEN, CDR2 SYDVKM, per germline. The germline V and J ends were trimmed by 4 bases and 2 bases, with 21 bases remaining between them. The full variable domain, in which reference TRBV28 and TRBJ2-7 provide the parts outside the CDR3, is DVKVTQSSRYLVKRTGEKVFLECVQDMDHENMFWYRQDPGLGLRLIYFSYDVKMKEKGDIPEGYSVSREKKERFSLILESASTNQTSMYLCASSSPPGGLHPYEQYFGPGTRLTVT.